These 10 T cell receptor beta chains share one sample of origin, sequenced in a study of T cell changes during pregnancy in multiple sclerosis. TCRdb keeps only in-frame clones here, not all; method: immunoSEQ multiplex PCR. This sample yields approximately 88,000 clones, of which approximately 92% are seen a single time; around 2.5% belongs to the top ten. This material consisted of peripheral blood, taken in the first trimester of pregnancy. These receptors were obtained from a female donor with multiple sclerosis, enrolled in a pregnancy study.

The DNA for the CDR3 is TGTGCCAGCAGTAGCGGACAGGGAGGAACAGATACGCAGTATTTT. This codes for CASSSGQGGTDTQYF. The chain employs TRBV27 and TRBJ2-3; 8 bases fit TRBD1. After removal of 5 bases from V and 3 bases from J, the junction contained 7 bases not matched to a gene. The CDR3 spans 15 residues. Per germline, CDR1 MNHEY and CDR2 SMNVEV (reference sequence).

The chain links TRBV27 to TRBJ1-3; no clear D gene. The CDR3 runs 15 residues. Germline CDR1 MNHEY, CDR2 SMNVEV (reference sequence). V was clipped by 2 bases and J by 0 bases, with 8 bases between them. The CDR3 sequence is CASSLAAVSGNTIYF. As DNA, the CDR3 is TGTGCCAGCAGTTTAGCGGCCGTCTCTGGAAACACCATATATTTT.

In its sample, this clone was seen once. This chain joins TRBV15 and TRBJ2-3; 10 nucleotides line up with TRBD2. The CDR3 extends over 17 amino acids. Per germline, CDR1 LNHNV and CDR2 YYDKDF (reference sequence). Losses at the gene ends were 0 bases for V and 3 bases for J; bases not matched to a gene: 6. CDR3 coding DNA: TGTGCCACCAGCAGAGAACTAGCGGGACTGGGGACAGATACGCAGTATTTT. It codes for CATSRELAGLGTDTQYF.

The chain links TRBV5-1 to TRBJ2-1; 10 nucleotides align to TRBD2. The CDR3 is 17 residues long. V gave up 0 bases and J gave up 0 bases; unmatched junction bases: 3. Germline-derived CDR1 and CDR2 are SGHRS and YFSETQ. CDR3 residues: CASSLVASGSSYNEQFF. CDR3 DNA: TGCGCCAGCAGCTTGGTGGCTAGCGGGAGCTCCTACAATGAGCAGTTCTTC. The complete variable domain, with remaining parts taken from reference TRBV5-1 and TRBJ2-1, reads KAGVTQTPRYLIKTRGQQVTLSCSPISGHRSVSWYQQTPGQGLQFLFEYFSETQRNKGNFPGRFSGRQFSNSRSEMNVSTLELGDSALYLCASSLVASGSSYNEQFFGPGTRLTVL.

V and J are TRBV6-6 and TRBJ2-7; the D gene is possibly TRBD1 (6 bases). There are 14 residues in the CDR3. Germline CDR1 and CDR2: MNHNY and SVGAGI (reference sequence). Trimming removed 6 bases from V and 0 bases from J, with 12 bases in between. The DNA for the CDR3 is TGTGCCAGCAGGAGCCGGGACAACTCCTACGAGCAGTACTTC. It translates to CASRSRDNSYEQYF.

CDR3 protein: CASRPRLDFSYEQYF. In DNA form, the CDR3 reads TGTGCCAGCAGGCCTCGACTGGATTTCTCCTACGAGCAGTACTTC. The V call is TRBV7-2, the J call TRBJ2-7, with unresolved D. The CDR3 sequence is 15 residues long. The V gene's germline CDR1 is SGHTA and CDR2 FQGNSA. The V and J ends lost 6 bases and 0 bases respectively, with 15 bases between them.

The chain carries TRBV4-3 and TRBJ2-1; a possible D gene is TRBD2 (5 bases). In germline, CDR1 is LGHNA, CDR2 YSLEER. This CDR3 has 16 residues. The V end lost 1 base, the J end lost 4 bases, and 14 bases lay between the germline ends. CDR3 DNA: TGCGCCAGCAGCCAAGGCTCAAGCGGTTCTTACAATGAGCAGTTCTTC. Translated, it gives CASSQGSSGSYNEQFF.

V gene TRBV28 combines with J gene TRBJ2-3; TRBD2 might be the D (5 bases). V shed 5 bases and J shed 0 bases, with 18 bases lying between them. Germline V CDR1 and CDR2: MDHEN, SYDVKM. This CDR3 is 17 amino acids long. The CDR3 here is CASSTPGFASSTDTQYF. CDR3 nucleotides: TGTGCCAGCAGTACCCCGGGATTTGCTTCTAGCACAGATACGCAGTATTTT.

This clone turned up a few times. The chain is built from TRBV6-1 and TRBJ2-1, with TRBD1 matching 10 bases. Germline V CDR1 and CDR2: MNHNS, SASEGT. The CDR3 spans 14 residues. Germline trimming cut 5 bases from V and 6 bases from J; bases unmatched to any gene: 4. DNA for the CDR3: TGTGCCAGCAGTAGGGACAGGGGTAGCAATGAGCAGTTCTTC. As protein: CASSRDRGSNEQFF.

V gene TRBV2 combines with J gene TRBJ2-7, with a possible D match to TRBD1 (6 bases). Germline V gene sequence: CDR1 SNHLY, CDR2 FYNNEI. The CDR3 spans 13 residues. Trimming pared 8 bases from V and 5 bases from J, leaving 16 bases between. The CDR3 loop is CASRAGASHEQYF. The CDR3 DNA reads TGTGCCAGCCGGGCAGGGGCCAGCCACGAGCAGTACTTC.